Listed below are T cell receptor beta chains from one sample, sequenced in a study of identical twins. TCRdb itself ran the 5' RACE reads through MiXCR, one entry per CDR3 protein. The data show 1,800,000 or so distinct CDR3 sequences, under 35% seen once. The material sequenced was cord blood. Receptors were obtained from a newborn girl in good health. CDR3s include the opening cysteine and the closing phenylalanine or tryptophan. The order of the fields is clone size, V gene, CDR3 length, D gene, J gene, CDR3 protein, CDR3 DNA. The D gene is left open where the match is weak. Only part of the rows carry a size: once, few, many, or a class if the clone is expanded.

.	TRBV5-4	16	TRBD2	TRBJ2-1	CASQGGLAVTYNEQFF	TGTGCCAGCCAGGGCGGACTAGCGGTAACGTACAATGAGCAGTTCTTC
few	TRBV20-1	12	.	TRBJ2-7	CSARGVGVEQYF	TGCAGTGCTAGAGGGGTGGGGGTAGAGCAGTACTTC
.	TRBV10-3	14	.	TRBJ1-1	CAISESHIGTEAFF	TGTGCCATCAGTGAGAGCCATATAGGCACTGAAGCTTTCTTT
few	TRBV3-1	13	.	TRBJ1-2	CASSQVSVAGYTF	TGTGCCAGCAGCCAAGTATCGGTAGCGGGCTACACCTTC
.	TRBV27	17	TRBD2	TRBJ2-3	CASSFYLLAGSTDTQYF	TGTGCCAGCAGTTTCTATTTACTAGCGGGAAGCACAGATACGCAGTATTTT
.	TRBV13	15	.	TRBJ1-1	CASSLAGSGYTEAFF	TGTGCCAGCAGCTTAGCGGGATCTGGGTACACTGAAGCTTTCTTT
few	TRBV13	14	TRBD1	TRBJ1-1	CASSLPQGASEAFF	TGTGCCAGCAGCCTACCACAGGGGGCGTCTGAAGCTTTCTTT
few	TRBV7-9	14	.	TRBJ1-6	CASRPPFRDSPLHF	TGTGCCAGCAGACCGCCCTTCAGGGACTCACCCCTCCACTTT
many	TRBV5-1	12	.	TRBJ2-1	CASSQASNEQFF	TGCGCCAGCAGTCAAGCTTCCAATGAGCAGTTCTTC
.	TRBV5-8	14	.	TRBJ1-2	CASSLDGRHYGYTF	TGTGCCAGCAGCTTGGATGGGAGGCACTATGGCTACACCTTC
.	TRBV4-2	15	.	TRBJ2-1	CASSQAYRGYNEQFF	TGTGCCAGCAGCCAAGCCTACCGGGGGTACAATGAGCAGTTCTTC
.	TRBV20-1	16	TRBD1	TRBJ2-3	CSARWEYRGGTDTQYF	TGCAGTGCTAGATGGGAATACAGGGGGGGCACAGATACGCAGTATTTT
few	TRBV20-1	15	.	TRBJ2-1	CSARHSDSSYNEQFF	TGCAGTGCTAGACACTCAGACAGCTCCTACAATGAGCAGTTCTTC
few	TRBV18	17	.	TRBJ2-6	CASSPIVGGSGANVLTF	TGTGCCAGCTCACCAATCGTAGGGGGCTCTGGGGCCAACGTCCTGACTTTC
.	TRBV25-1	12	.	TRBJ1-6	CASMTYNSPLHF	TGTGCCAGCATGACCTATAATTCACCCCTCCACTTT
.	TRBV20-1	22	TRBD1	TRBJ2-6	CSARNPGQSSGLGYSGANVLTF	TGCAGTGCTAGGAATCCGGGACAGAGTTCCGGGCTGGGCTACTCTGGGGCCAACGTCCTGACTTTC
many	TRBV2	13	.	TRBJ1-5	CASSEGGYQPQHF	TGTGCCAGCAGTGAGGGGGGCTATCAGCCCCAGCATTTT
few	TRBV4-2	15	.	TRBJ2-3	CASSQVARSADTQYF	TGTGCCAGCAGCCAAGTGGCCAGATCCGCAGATACGCAGTATTTT
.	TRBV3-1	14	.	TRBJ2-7	CASCHSGTPYEQYF	TGTGCCAGCTGCCATAGCGGTACCCCCTACGAGCAGTACTTC
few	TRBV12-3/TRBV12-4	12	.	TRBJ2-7	CASSFDPDEQYF	TGTGCCAGCAGTTTTGATCCCGACGAGCAGTACTTC
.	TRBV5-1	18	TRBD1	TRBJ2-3	CASSNSPTGQLTADTQYF	TGCGCCAGCAGCAATAGCCCCACGGGACAGCTTACCGCAGATACGCAGTATTTT
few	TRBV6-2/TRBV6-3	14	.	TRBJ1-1	CATTRWGLNTEAFF	TGTGCCACCACGCGGTGGGGGCTCAACACTGAAGCTTTCTTT
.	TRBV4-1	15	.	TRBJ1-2	CASSQDMGLNYGYTF	TGCGCCAGCAGCCAAGATATGGGACTTAACTATGGCTACACCTTC
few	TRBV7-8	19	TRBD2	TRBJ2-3	CASSLLGLAGVGGTDTQYF	TGTGCCAGCAGCTTGCTGGGACTAGCGGGAGTAGGTGGCACAGATACGCAGTATTTT
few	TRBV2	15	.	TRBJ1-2	CASSWGGGPNYGYTF	TGTGCCAGCAGTTGGGGCGGGGGACCTAACTATGGCTACACCTTC
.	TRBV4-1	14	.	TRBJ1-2	CASSHYRDPYGYTF	TGCGCCAGCAGCCATTATAGAGACCCCTACGGCTACACCTTC
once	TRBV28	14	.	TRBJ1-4	CASCAGGHWEKLFF	TGTGCCAGCTGCGCCGGGGGGCACTGGGAAAAACTGTTTTTT
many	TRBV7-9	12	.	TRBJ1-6	CASSLQNSPLHF	TGTGCCAGCAGCTTGCAGAATTCACCCCTCCACTTT
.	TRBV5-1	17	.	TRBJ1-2	CASSLGDISRSNYGYTF	TGCGCCAGCAGCTTGGGGGACATTTCCAGATCTAACTATGGCTACACCTTC
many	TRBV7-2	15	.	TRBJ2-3	CASSLSQVGTDTQYF	TGTGCCAGCAGCTTATCTCAGGTCGGCACAGATACGCAGTATTTT
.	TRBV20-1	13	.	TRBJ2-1	CSASSGPYNEQFF	TGCAGTGCTAGTAGCGGCCCCTACAATGAGCAGTTCTTC
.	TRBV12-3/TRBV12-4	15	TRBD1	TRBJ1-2	CASSFPAGGRYGYTF	TGTGCCAGCAGTTTCCCTGCAGGGGGCAGGTATGGCTACACCTTC
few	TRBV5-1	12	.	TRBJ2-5	CASRLTGETQYF	TGCGCCAGCCGACTCACAGGGGAGACCCAGTACTTC
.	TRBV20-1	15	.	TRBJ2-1	CSASGTGPTYNEQFF	TGCAGTGCTAGCGGCACCGGGCCTACCTACAATGAGCAGTTCTTC
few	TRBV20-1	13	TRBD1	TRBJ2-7	CSAPGTDSYEQYF	TGCAGTGCTCCCGGGACAGACTCCTACGAGCAGTACTTC